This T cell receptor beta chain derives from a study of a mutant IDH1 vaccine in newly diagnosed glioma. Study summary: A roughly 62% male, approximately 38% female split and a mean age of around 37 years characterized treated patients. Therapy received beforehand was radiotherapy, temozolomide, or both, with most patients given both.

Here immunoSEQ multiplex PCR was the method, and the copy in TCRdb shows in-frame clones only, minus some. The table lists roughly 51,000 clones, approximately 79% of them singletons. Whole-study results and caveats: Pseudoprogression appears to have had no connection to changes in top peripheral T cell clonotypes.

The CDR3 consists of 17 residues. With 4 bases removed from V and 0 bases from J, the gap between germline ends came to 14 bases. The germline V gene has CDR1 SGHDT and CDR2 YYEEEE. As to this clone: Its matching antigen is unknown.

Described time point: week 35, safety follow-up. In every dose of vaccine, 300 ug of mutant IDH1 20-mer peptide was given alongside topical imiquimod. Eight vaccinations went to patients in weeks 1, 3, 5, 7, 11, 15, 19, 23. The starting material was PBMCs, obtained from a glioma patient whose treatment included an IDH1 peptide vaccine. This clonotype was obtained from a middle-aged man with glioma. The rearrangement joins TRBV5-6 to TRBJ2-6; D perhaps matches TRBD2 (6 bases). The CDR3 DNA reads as TGTGCCAGCAGCCCCGTGGGAGGTGGCTCTGGGGCCAACGTCCTGACTTTC. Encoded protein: CASSPVGGGSGANVLTF. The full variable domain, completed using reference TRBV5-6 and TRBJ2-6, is DAGVTQSPTHLIKTRGQQVTLRCSPKSGHDTVSWYQQALGQGPQFIFQYYEEEERQRGNFPDRFSGHQFPNYSSELNVNALLLGDSALYLCASSPVGGGSGANVLTFGAGSRLTVL.